Given below is one T cell receptor (beta chain) in context. J lost 5 bases, V lost 4 bases, and 0 bases had no gene match. This CDR3 region has 13 residues. One Seattle source followed patients from active infection through their disease course. These data are taken from a study of blood T cell repertoires in COVID-19. In the study overall: Donors in the United States, Italy and Spain gave samples during acute or convalescent COVID-19. The cDNA or gDNA used as material had been derived from T cells, B-cell-depleted T cells, or PBMCs.

Per the study methods: From reference gene primer amplification, estimates of nucleated cell counts were derived. Produced via immunoSEQ multiplex PCR; TCRdb's table is partial and in-frame only. That table supplies the V and J calls and clone size; D and trimming were determined from the DNA. The table records roughly 410,000 clones, around 91% of them present only once. This chain links TRBV12-3 or TRBV12-4 with TRBJ2-2; 8 bases match TRBD1. The sequenced sample was peripheral blood. This TCR was sampled from a woman aged 40 to 50 with COVID-19, enrolled during active disease. The CDR3 DNA reads TGTGCCAGCAGTTACAGGGGGACCGGGGAGCTGTTTTTT. It codes for CASSYRGTGELFF.